This passage covers 5 T cell receptor beta chains from one sample sequenced in a study of PD-L1 blockade in urothelial cancer. Described time point: peripheral blood 6 weeks after treatment start. Only in-frame clones appear in the TCRdb table, and some are missing; sequencing was by immunoSEQ multiplex PCR. The data contain approximately 83,000 clones, around four fifths of them singletons. This sample comprised PBMCs, obtained around atezolizumab (anti-PD-L1) treatment. The origin of the receptors is a man aged 70-80 years with urothelial cancer.

The V call is TRBV9, the J call TRBJ2-1, with D possibly TRBD2 on 6 matching bases. The V end lost 4 bases, the J end lost 0 bases, and 17 bases lay between the germline ends. CDR3 length equals 17 residues. Germline CDR1 is SGDLS and CDR2 is YYNGEE. CDR3 sequence (DNA): TGTGCCAGCAGCCTCTTTAGCGGCGGAAGCTCCTACAATGAGCAGTTCTTC. It yields the protein CASSLFSGGSSYNEQFF.

The V call is TRBV18, the J call TRBJ2-5, with TRBD2 as a possible D gene (6 bases). The CDR3 length is 15 residues. Trimming removed 1 base from V and 2 bases from J, with 11 bases in between. Looked up from germline, CDR1 is KGHSH and CDR2 is LQKENI. CDR3: CASSPLSAGQETQYF. The CDR3 nucleotides are TGTGCCAGCTCACCACTCTCAGCGGGTCAAGAGACCCAGTACTTC.

The chain combines TRBV18 with TRBJ2-7; TRBD1 might be the D (7 bases). The CDR3 totals 15 residues. V lost 2 bases, J lost 5 bases, and 16 bases lay in between. CDR1 is KGHSH and CDR2 is LQKENI in the germline V gene. The CDR3 spells CASSPRAGGTHEQYF. The CDR3 DNA sequence: TGTGCCAGCTCACCAAGGGCAGGGGGGACCCACGAGCAGTACTTC.

CDR3 bases: TGCGCCAGCAGCTTGGATACAGGTCCCTACGAGCAGTACTTC. It codes for CASSLDTGPYEQYF. The gene calls are TRBV5-1 and TRBJ2-7; D might be TRBD1 (5 bases). Trimming removed 0 bases at V and 2 bases at J, with 9 bases between. There are 14 residues in the CDR3. The germline V gene encodes CDR1 SGHRS and CDR2 YFSETQ. Variable domain in full (rest from reference TRBV5-1 and TRBJ2-7): KAGVTQTPRYLIKTRGQQVTLSCSPISGHRSVSWYQQTPGQGLQFLFEYFSETQRNKGNFPGRFSGRQFSNSRSEMNVSTLELGDSALYLCASSLDTGPYEQYFGPGTRLTVT.

The table lists this clone with a few counts. The chain combines TRBV6-1 with TRBJ2-1; possibly TRBD2 for D (6 bases). The CDR3 is made up of 14 amino acids. V was shortened by 7 bases and J by 10 bases, with 20 bases between the two germline ends. Per germline, CDR1 MNHNS and CDR2 SASEGT. CDR3 sequence reads: CASIRMTGDWEQFF. The CDR3 bases are TGTGCCAGCATCAGGATGACGGGGGATTGGGAGCAGTTCTTC.